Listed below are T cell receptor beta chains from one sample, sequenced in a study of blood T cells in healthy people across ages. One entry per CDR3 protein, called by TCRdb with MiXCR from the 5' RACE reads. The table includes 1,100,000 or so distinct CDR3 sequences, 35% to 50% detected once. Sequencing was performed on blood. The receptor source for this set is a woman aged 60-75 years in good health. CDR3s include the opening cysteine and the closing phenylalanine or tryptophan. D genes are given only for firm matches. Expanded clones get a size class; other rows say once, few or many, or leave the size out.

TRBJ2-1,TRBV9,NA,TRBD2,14,TGTGCCAGCAGCACCTTAGCGGGGCGCACTGAGCAGTTCTTC,CASSTLAGRTEQFF
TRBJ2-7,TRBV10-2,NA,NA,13,TGCGCCAGCAGTGAGGTTAGGTCCTACGAGCAGTACTTC,CASSEVRSYEQYF
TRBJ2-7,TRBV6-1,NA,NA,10,TGTGCCACAATGACCTACGAGCAGTACTTC,CATMTYEQYF
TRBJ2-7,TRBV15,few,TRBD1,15,TGTGCCACCAGCAGAATCCGACAGGGGAACTACGAGCAGTACTTC,CATSRIRQGNYEQYF
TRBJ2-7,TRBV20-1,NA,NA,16,TGCAGTGCTAATGTCGGGGGTCAGAAGCTTTCCTACGAGCAGTACTTC,CSANVGGQKLSYEQYF
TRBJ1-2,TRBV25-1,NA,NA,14,TGTGCCAGCACCCAGTCGGGGGGGCTCTCTGGCTACACCTTC,CASTQSGGLSGYTF
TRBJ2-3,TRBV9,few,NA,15,TGTGCCAGCAGCGTAGCAGTCGGGCTCACAGATACGCAGTATTTT,CASSVAVGLTDTQYF
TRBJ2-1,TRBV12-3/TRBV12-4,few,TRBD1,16,TGTGCCAGCAGCCCTGGACAGGGGTTGAGTTACAATGAGCAGTTCTTC,CASSPGQGLSYNEQFF
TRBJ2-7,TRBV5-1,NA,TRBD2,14,TGCGCCAGCAGCTTGGAACTAGCGTACCACGAGCAGTACTTC,CASSLELAYHEQYF
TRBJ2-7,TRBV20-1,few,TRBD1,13,TGCAGTGCCGACGGGACAGGGTCATACGAGCAGTACTTC,CSADGTGSYEQYF
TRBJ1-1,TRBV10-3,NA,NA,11,TGTGCCATTGTCGGGCCTGGTGAAGCTTTCTTT,CAIVGPGEAFF
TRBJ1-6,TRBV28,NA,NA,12,TGTGCCAGCAGTGCCTATAATTCACCCCTCCACTTT,CASSAYNSPLHF
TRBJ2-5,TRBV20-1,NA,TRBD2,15,TGCAGTGCTAAGATCGTAGCGGGAGCACAAGAGACCCAGTACTTC,CSAKIVAGAQETQYF
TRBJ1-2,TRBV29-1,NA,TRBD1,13,TGCAGCGTGCGAACCGGGACAGGGTATGGCTACACCTTC,CSVRTGTGYGYTF
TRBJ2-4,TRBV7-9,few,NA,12,TGTGCCAGCAGCTTAGACCTAGTTGAGCAGTACTTC,CASSLDLVEQYF
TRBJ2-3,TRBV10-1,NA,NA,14,TGCGCCAGCAGCGGACAGTTAAGCACAGATACGCAGTATTTT,CASSGQLSTDTQYF
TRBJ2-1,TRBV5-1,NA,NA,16,TGCGTCAGCAGCTTCGGACGTACGAGCTCCTACAATGAGCAGTTCTTC,CVSSFGRTSSYNEQFF
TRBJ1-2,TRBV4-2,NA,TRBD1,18,TGTGCCAGCAACCAAAAAAACGGGACAGGGGGCCGCCGCGATGGCTACACCTTC,CASNQKNGTGGRRDGYTF
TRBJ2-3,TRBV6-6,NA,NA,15,TGTGCCAGCAGTTACACGGGAGCTAGGACAGATACGCAGTATTTT,CASSYTGARTDTQYF
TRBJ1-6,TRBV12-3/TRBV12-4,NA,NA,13,TGTGCCAGCAGTCCAAGCGAGTTTTCACCCCTCCACTTT,CASSPSEFSPLHF
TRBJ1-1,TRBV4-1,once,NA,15,TGCGCCAGCAGCCAAGAGGAGGGGAGAAACACTGAAGCTTTCTTT,CASSQEEGRNTEAFF
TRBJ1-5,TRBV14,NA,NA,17,TGTGCCAGCAGCCACCGACGGAGGCGATATAGCAATCAGCCCCAGCATTTT,CASSHRRRRYSNQPQHF
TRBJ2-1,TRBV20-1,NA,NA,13,TGCGGTGCTACGAAAATTACTGACAATGAGCAGTTCTTC,CGATKITDNEQFF
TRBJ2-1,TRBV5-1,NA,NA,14,TGCGCCAGCAGCATTCAGGGTACGTTGGGTGAGCAGTTCTTC,CASSIQGTLGEQFF
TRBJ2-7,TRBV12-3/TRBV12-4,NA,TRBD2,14,TGTGCCAGCAGAGGAGGCGGGGGGAGGTACGAGCAGTACTTC,CASRGGGGRYEQYF
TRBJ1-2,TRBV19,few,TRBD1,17,TGTGCCAGTAGTATTGGACAGGCCACTCTCCACCTCTATGGCTACACCTTC,CASSIGQATLHLYGYTF
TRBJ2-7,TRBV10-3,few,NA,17,TGTGCCATCAGTGATTGGCGTCCCGCGTCCAGCTCCTACGAGCAGTACTTC,CAISDWRPASSSYEQYF
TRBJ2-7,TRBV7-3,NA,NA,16,TGTGCCAGCACCACCAGGGGGGCGGGAGATTCCTACGAGCAGTACTTC,CASTTRGAGDSYEQYF
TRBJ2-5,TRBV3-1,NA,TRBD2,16,TGTGCCAGCAGCCAGGGACTAGCGGGAGCGGGTGAGACCCAGTACTTC,CASSQGLAGAGETQYF
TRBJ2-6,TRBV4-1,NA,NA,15,TGCGCCAGCAGCCAAGAGGAGTCTGGGGCCAACGTCCTGACTTTC,CASSQEESGANVLTF
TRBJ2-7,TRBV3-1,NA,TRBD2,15,TGTGCCAGCAGCCGCGGACTAGCGGGAGTGTACGGGCAGTACTTC,CASSRGLAGVYGQYF
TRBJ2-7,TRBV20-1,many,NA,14,TGCAGTGCTTATACTCTCCCGCGCACCTACGAGCAGTACTTC,CSAYTLPRTYEQYF
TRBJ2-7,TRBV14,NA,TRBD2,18,TGTGCCAGCAGTCCTCTATCCGGACTAGCGGGAGGGCTTCTCGAGCAGTACTTC,CASSPLSGLAGGLLEQYF
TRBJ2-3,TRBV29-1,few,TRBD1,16,TGCAGCGTTGAAGATGGCGACAGGGATATTGCGGATACGCAGTATTTT,CSVEDGDRDIADTQYF
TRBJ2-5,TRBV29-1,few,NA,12,TGCAGCGTTGTCCTCAACGGGGAGACCCAGTACTTC,CSVVLNGETQYF
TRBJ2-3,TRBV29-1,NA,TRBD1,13,TGCAGCGTTGAGGACAGGGACCCAGATACGCAGTATTTT,CSVEDRDPDTQYF
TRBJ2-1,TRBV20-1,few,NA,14,TGCAGTGCTAGTCGGCCTCTAGGTAGCGATGAGCAGTTCTTC,CSASRPLGSDEQFF
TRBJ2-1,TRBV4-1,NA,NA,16,TGCGCCAGCAGCCAACTTCCGGCCACGCGGCAAAATGAGCAGTTCTTC,CASSQLPATRQNEQFF
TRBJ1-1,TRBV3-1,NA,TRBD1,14,TGTGCCAGCAGCCGAGGGACAGCCTCCCGGGGAGCTTTCTTT,CASSRGTASRGAFF
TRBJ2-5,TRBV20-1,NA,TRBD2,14,TGCAGTGCTAACTCCAAGCGGGAGGGTCGTGAGCAGTACTTC,CSANSKREGREQYF
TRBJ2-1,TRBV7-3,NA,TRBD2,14,TGTGCCAGCAGCTCTAGCGGGGGCAACAATGAGCAGTTCTTC,CASSSSGGNNEQFF
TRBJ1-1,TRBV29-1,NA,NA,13,TGCAGCGTTAGGCTGGGTGGGGACACTGAAGCTTTCTTT,CSVRLGGDTEAFF
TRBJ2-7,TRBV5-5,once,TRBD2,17,TGTGCCAGCAGCTTAATGGCCGGACTAGTGGGAGAAAGCGAGCAGTACTTC,CASSLMAGLVGESEQYF
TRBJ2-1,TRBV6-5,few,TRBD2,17,TGTGCCAGCAGTTATTCCCACTGGGCTAGCGGGAGTAATGAGCAGTTCTTC,CASSYSHWASGSNEQFF
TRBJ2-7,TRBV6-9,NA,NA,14,TGTGCCAGCACCGACGGGGGGCCCTCCTACGAGCAGTACTTC,CASTDGGPSYEQYF
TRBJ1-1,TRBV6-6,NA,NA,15,TGTGCCAGCAGTCAAACAGGGACGAGGAGTACTGAAGCTTTCTTT,CASSQTGTRSTEAFF
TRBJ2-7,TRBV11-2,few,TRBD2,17,TGTGCCAGCAGCTTAGATTCGCGGCTAGCGGGAGCCTACGAGCAGTACTTC,CASSLDSRLAGAYEQYF
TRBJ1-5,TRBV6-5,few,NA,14,TGTGCCAGCAGTTACGTGGGGACTAATCAGCCCCAGCATTTT,CASSYVGTNQPQHF
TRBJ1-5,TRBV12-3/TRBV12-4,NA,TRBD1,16,TGTGCCAGCAGTTTGGGCAGGGGGCGGCATAATCAGCCCCAGCATTTT,CASSLGRGRHNQPQHF
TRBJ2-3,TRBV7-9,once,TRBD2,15,TGTGCCAGCAGTGGGGGGAGGGCCCCCGGAGATACGCAGTATTTT,CASSGGRAPGDTQYF
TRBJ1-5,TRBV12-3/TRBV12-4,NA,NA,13,TGTGCCAGCAGCAGAATGGTAGGTCAGCCCCAGCATTTT,CASSRMVGQPQHF
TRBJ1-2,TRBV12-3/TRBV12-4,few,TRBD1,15,TGTGCCAGCAACCCCGGGACAGGGGATATGGTCGGCTACACCTTC,CASNPGTGDMVGYTF
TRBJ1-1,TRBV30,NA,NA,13,TGTGCCTGGAGTGCCACTATGGGGACAGAAGCTTTCTTT,CAWSATMGTEAFF